This paragraph reports one TCR beta chain. The CDR3 loop spans 14 amino acids. The V gene end was trimmed by 3 bases and the J gene end by 3 bases; junction bases not matched to a gene: 4. Germline CDR1 reads SGHRS; CDR2 reads YFSETQ. The entry originates in a study of blood T cell repertoires in COVID-19. Overall study: In each case, the material was cDNA or gDNA derived from T cells, B-cell-depleted T cells, or PBMCs.

Method: immunoSEQ multiplex PCR; TCRdb's copy keeps in-frame clones and lacks some. Seen here are some 30,000 clones, 75% to 90% observed once, and the top ten hold more than 5%. The material sequenced was peripheral blood. The origin of this receptor is a man in his sixties with active COVID-19. V usage is TRBV5-1 and J usage is TRBJ2-7; the match to TRBD1 covers 9 bases. The CDR3 DNA sequence: TGCGCCAGCAGCTCCGGGACAGGGTTCTACGAGCAGTACTTC. Translated, it gives CASSSGTGFYEQYF.